The 7 T cell receptor beta chains presented below share a single source sample, sequenced in a study of cytomegalovirus exposure and HLA in healthy donors. With 60 Vbeta and 13 Jbeta primers, the PCR was carried out. The protocol was immunoSEQ multiplex PCR, while the TCRdb copy is restricted to in-frame clones and leaves out a portion. Counted here are about 120,000 clones, under 90% occurring once; the ten biggest clones make up around 9.5%. The specimen sequenced was PBMCs. The receptors derive from a female donor in good health and CMV-seropositive.

This clone appeared a few times. This sequence joins TRBV7-9 and TRBJ2-1; 9 bases align to TRBD2. The CDR3 extends over 15 amino acids. Germline CDR1 reads SEHNR; CDR2 reads FQNEAQ (reference sequence). Germline trimming cut 5 bases from V and 4 bases from J; bases unmatched to any gene: 6. CDR3 coding DNA: TGTGCCAGCAGCCCCGAGCGGGGGGCATACAATGAGCAGTTCTTC. Translated: CASSPERGAYNEQFF.

The chain is built from TRBV27 and TRBJ2-3; a weak D match, TRBD2 (6 bases). Trimming cost V 5 bases and J 2 bases, with 14 bases left between them. This CDR3 region has 15 residues. Germline assignment: CDR1 MNHEY and CDR2 SMNVEV (reference sequence). The CDR3 sequence: CASSRTSIFTDTQYF. CDR3 bases: TGTGCCAGCAGTCGCACTAGCATCTTCACAGATACGCAGTATTTT.

This chain uses TRBV5-8 with TRBJ1-5; maybe TRBD1 (5 bases). Germline CDR1 SGHTS, CDR2 YDEGEE. The ends were cut back, 2 bases at V and 4 bases at J, with 13 bases in the middle. The CDR3 runs to 15 residues. This CDR3 reads CASSFPAGRNQPQHF. The CDR3 nucleotides read TGTGCCAGCAGCTTTCCTGCAGGGAGGAATCAGCCCCAGCATTTT. The variable domain in full, with the rest retrieved from reference TRBV5-8 and TRBJ1-5, is EAGVTQSPTHLIKTRGQQATLRCSPISGHTSVYWYQQALGLGLQFLLWYDEGEERNRGNFPPRFSGRQFPNYSSELNVNALELEDSALYLCASSFPAGRNQPQHFGDGTRLSIL.

The rearrangement joins TRBV7-2 to TRBJ2-7; 9 bases fit TRBD2. J was trimmed by 5 bases and V by 8 bases; bases with no gene match: 10. The CDR3 length is 14 residues. CDR1 SGHTA and CDR2 FQGNSA come from the germline V gene. The CDR3 loop reads CASRPRRGGDEQYF. In nucleotides, the CDR3 is TGTGCCAGCCGTCCGAGGCGGGGGGGCGACGAGCAGTACTTC.

This chain joins TRBV7-2 and TRBJ2-2, with D tentatively TRBD1 (6 bases). Trimming took 5 bases from V and 1 from J, leaving 11 bases between them. CDR3 size: 15 residues. Germline assignment: CDR1 SGHTA and CDR2 FQGNSA. The CDR3 region is CASSPMGQNTGELFF. CDR3 DNA sequence: TGTGCCAGCAGCCCAATGGGACAGAACACCGGGGAGCTGTTTTTT.

The rearrangement joins TRBV27 to TRBJ2-3; D perhaps matches TRBD1 (5 bases). Trimming left V 6 bases short and J 1 base short, with 8 bases between. This CDR3 is 13 amino acids long. Per germline, CDR1 MNHEY and CDR2 SMNVEV (reference sequence). The CDR3 sequence: CASSLGRTDTQYF. Here the CDR3 DNA reads TGTGCCAGCAGCCTGGGGCGCACAGATACGCAGTATTTT.

This chain joins TRBV19 and TRBJ2-1; weak D call: TRBD2 (5 bases). The CDR3 is made up of 14 amino acids. Germline CDR1 is LNHDA and CDR2 is SQIVND (reference sequence). The ends were cut back, 6 bases at V and 7 bases at J, with 16 bases in the middle. CDR3 loop: CASSGLRLGNEQFF. The CDR3 DNA is TGTGCCAGTAGCGGACTTCGGTTAGGGAATGAGCAGTTCTTC.